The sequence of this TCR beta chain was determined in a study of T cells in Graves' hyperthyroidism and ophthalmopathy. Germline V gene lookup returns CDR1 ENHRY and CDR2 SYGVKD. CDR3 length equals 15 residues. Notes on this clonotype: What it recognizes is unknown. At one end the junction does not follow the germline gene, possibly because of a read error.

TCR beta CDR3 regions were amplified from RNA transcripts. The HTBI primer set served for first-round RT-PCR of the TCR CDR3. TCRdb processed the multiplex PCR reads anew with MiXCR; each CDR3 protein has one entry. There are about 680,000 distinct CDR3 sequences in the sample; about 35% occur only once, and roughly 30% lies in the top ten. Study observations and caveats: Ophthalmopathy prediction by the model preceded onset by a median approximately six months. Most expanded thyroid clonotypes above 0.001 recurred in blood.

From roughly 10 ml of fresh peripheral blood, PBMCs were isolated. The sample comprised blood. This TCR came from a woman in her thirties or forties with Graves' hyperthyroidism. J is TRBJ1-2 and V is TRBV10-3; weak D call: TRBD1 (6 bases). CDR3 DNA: TGTGCCAGCAGTTACGGTCACAGGGCCCTCTATGGCTACACCTTC. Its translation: CASSYGHRALYGYTF.